The 18 T cell receptor beta chains in this list originate from one sample, sequenced in a study of blood T cell repertoires in COVID-19. The table came from immunoSEQ multiplex PCR; TCRdb's copy has only in-frame clones and leaves some out. The sample contains fewer than 200,000 clones, over 80% of which appear only once. The sequenced sample was peripheral blood. Receptors were obtained from a woman in her seventies with COVID-19, enrolled during active disease.

This clone has a single count. The V call is TRBV10-3, the J call TRBJ2-5; 11 nucleotides agree with TRBD2. This CDR3 has 17 amino acids. V trimming: 2 bases; J trimming: 2 bases; junction bases outside the gene matches: 7. From germline, CDR1 is ENHRY and CDR2 SYGVKD. CDR3 nucleotide sequence: TGTGCCATCAGTGAGGCGGGGGGACTAGCGGTTCAAGAGACCCAGTACTTC. This translates into CAISEAGGLAVQETQYF.

The chain combines TRBV7-2 with TRBJ2-7, with D possibly being TRBD2 (7 bases). Germline CDR1 reads SGHTA; CDR2 reads FQGNSA. The CDR3 has 14 amino acids. V lost 3 bases, J lost 4 bases, and 13 bases lay in between. The CDR3 loop is CASSFGGGGYEQYF. Here the CDR3 DNA reads TGTGCCAGCAGCTTCGGGGGCGGGGGTTACGAGCAGTACTTC.

Many counts were recorded for this clone. V and J are TRBV7-9 and TRBJ1-1; D not certain. CDR3 length equals 14 residues. Germline assignment: CDR1 SEHNR and CDR2 FQNEAQ (reference sequence). The V end was cut by 10 bases, the J end by 9 bases, with 24 bases between. The CDR3 sequence: CATHQNRVGGKAFF. The CDR3 bases are TGTGCCACCCATCAAAATCGGGTAGGCGGTAAAGCTTTCTTT.

CDR3 loop: CASSVGSGRIDEQFF. The CDR3 nucleotides are TGCGCCAGCAGTGTGGGTAGCGGGAGGATCGATGAGCAGTTCTTC. This chain joins TRBV10-1 and TRBJ2-1; 10 nucleotides match TRBD2. The germline V gene has CDR1 WNHNN and CDR2 SYGVQD (reference sequence). CDR3 length equals 15 residues. Trimming removed 4 bases from V and 8 bases from J; junction bases left unmatched: 8.

The V gene is TRBV27, the J gene TRBJ1-5; perhaps TRBD1 as D (5 bases). The germline V gene encodes CDR1 MNHEY and CDR2 SMNVEV (reference sequence). The CDR3 sequence is 11 residues long. V shed 4 bases and J shed 11 bases, with 9 bases lying between them. The CDR3 nucleotides are TGTGCCAGCAGTTGGGGCGCGGCCCAGCATTTT. The encoded protein is CASSWGAAQHF.

The genes are TRBV6-2 or TRBV6-3 and TRBJ2-7, with 11 nucleotides matching TRBD2. The V and J ends lost 2 bases and 4 bases, in that order; junction bases with no gene match: 4. CDR1 and CDR2 (germline): MNHEY, SVGEGT. The CDR3 consists of 15 residues. CDR3 nucleotides: TGTGCCAGCAGTTACGACGGGACTAGCGGATACGAGCAGTACTTC. As protein: CASSYDGTSGYEQYF.

CDR3 coding DNA: TGTGCCTGGAGTGTGTCTCACAGGGGCACAGATACGCAGTATTTT. Translation: CAWSVSHRGTDTQYF. V gene TRBV30 combines with J gene TRBJ2-3; the D gene is possibly TRBD1 (6 bases). Germline loops: CDR1 GTSNPN, CDR2 SVGIG (reference sequence). V lost 0 bases to trimming and J lost 1 base, with 11 bases between them. This CDR3 has 15 amino acids.

The J gene is TRBJ1-1, the V gene TRBV12-5; D perhaps matches TRBD1 (6 bases). Looked up from germline, CDR1 is LGHNT and CDR2 is FRNRAP. The CDR3 contains 16 residues. V lost 1 base and J lost 7, with 19 bases in between. The CDR3 coding sequence is TGTGCTAGTGGTTTGGATTCACAGGGAGTTGGTGTTGAAGCTTTCTTT. This sequence encodes CASGLDSQGVGVEAFF.

The chain couples TRBV28 to TRBJ2-1; the D gene is possibly TRBD1 (7 bases). The CDR3 covers 15 residues. The V gene lost 8 bases and the J gene lost 7 bases, with 21 bases spanning the gap. Germline loops: CDR1 MDHEN, CDR2 SYDVKM. The DNA for the CDR3 is TGTGCCAGCGGGGGGACAGTTGTAATCAGGAATGAGCAGTTCTTC. This codes for CASGGTVVIRNEQFF.

J is TRBJ1-3 and V is TRBV7-8, with 10 positions matching TRBD1. CDR1 is SGHVS and CDR2 is FQNEAQ in the germline V gene. This CDR3 has 16 residues. V gave up 3 bases and J gave up 4 bases; unmatched junction bases: 6. The CDR3 spells CASSLARDRGGNTIYF. The CDR3 bases are TGTGCCAGCAGCTTGGCCCGGGACAGGGGAGGAAACACCATATATTTT.

J is TRBJ2-1 and V is TRBV4-1, with 14 bases aligning to TRBD2. This CDR3 is built from 17 residues. Germline V gives CDR1 MGHRA, CDR2 YSYEKL. The J segment lost 6 bases and the V segment lost 4 bases, leaving 8 bases of the junction unmatched. This CDR3 reads CASSPQPGTSGGNEQFF. The CDR3 DNA is TGCGCCAGCAGCCCTCAACCCGGGACTAGCGGGGGCAATGAGCAGTTCTTC.

J is TRBJ2-3 and V is TRBV28, with no clear D. Trimming shortened V by 3 bases and J by 1 base, and 11 bases separated the two germline ends. This CDR3 is built from 15 residues. The germline gives CDR1 MDHEN, CDR2 SYDVKM. CDR3 sequence: CASSLDAAGTDTQYF. CDR3 coding DNA: TGTGCCAGCAGTTTGGATGCGGCGGGCACAGATACGCAGTATTTT.

The rearrangement joins TRBV18 to TRBJ2-5; D might be TRBD1 (5 bases). Germline CDR1 and CDR2: KGHSH and LQKENI. V lost 1 base to trimming and J lost 4 bases, with 10 bases between them. This CDR3 has 14 residues. Here the CDR3 DNA reads TGTGCCAGCTCACCACTCCTGACAGTAGAGACCCAGTACTTC. It codes for CASSPLLTVETQYF.

This clone has a single count. In nucleotides, the CDR3 is TGTGCCATCAGTGAAAATAAGGGAGGGACTGCAGAAAAACTGTTTTTT. It encodes CAISENKGGTAEKLFF. The rearrangement joins TRBV10-3 to TRBJ1-4, with a tentative D call TRBD1 (5 bases). V shed 3 bases and J shed 8 bases, with 19 bases lying between them. Germline-derived CDR1 and CDR2 are ENHRY and SYGVKD. The CDR3 consists of 16 residues.

The rearrangement links TRBV3-1 (or the pseudogene TRBV3-2) to TRBJ1-5; 8 bases line up with TRBD1. The CDR3 is 16 residues long. Losses at the gene ends were 3 bases for V and 9 bases for J; bases not matched to a gene: 13. Germline V gene lookup returns CDR1 LGHDT and CDR2 YNNKEL (reference sequence). The CDR3 reads CASSHPERTGGGPQHF. The CDR3 DNA is TGTGCCAGCAGCCATCCAGAAAGAACAGGGGGAGGGCCCCAGCATTTT.

The chain employs TRBV24-1 and TRBJ1-2; TRBD1 matches 7 bases. J gave up 8 bases and V 3 bases, and 5 bases lay outside the gene matches. The CDR3 is 13 amino acids. Looked up from germline, CDR1 is KGHDR and CDR2 is SFDVKD. CDR3 protein: CATSDPQGKGYTF. The CDR3 coding sequence is TGTGCCACCAGTGATCCACAGGGGAAAGGCTACACCTTC.

The chain joins TRBV5-1 to TRBJ2-1; 7 bases line up with TRBD1. The CDR3 spans 15 residues. V gave up 4 bases and J gave up 9 bases; unmatched junction bases: 13. From germline, CDR1 is SGHRS and CDR2 YFSETQ. The CDR3 DNA sequence: TGCGCCAGCAGCCCGAACCCGACAGGGTCTAGTGAGCAGTTCTTC. It is translated as CASSPNPTGSSEQFF.

This clone was counted between two and nine times. The genes are TRBV19 and TRBJ2-2, with a weak D call TRBD1 (6 bases). V was trimmed by 5 bases and J by 4 bases, leaving 14 bases between them. Germline V lookup: CDR1 LNHDA, CDR2 SQIVND (reference sequence). CDR3 size: 15 residues. The CDR3 loop is CASSVQGRGTGELFF. The CDR3 coding sequence is TGTGCCAGTAGTGTTCAGGGGCGAGGCACCGGGGAGCTGTTTTTT.